These 19 T cell receptor beta chains came from one sample sequenced in a study of T cells after posttransplantation cyclophosphamide. Control samples came 1 year after myeloablative marrow transplants with methotrexate plus calcineurin inhibitor. Method: immunoSEQ multiplex PCR; TCRdb's copy keeps in-frame clones and lacks some. Of about 24,000 clones listed, more than 70% were seen once; the top ten hold 8.2%. Sequenced here: PBMCs, sampled after an allogeneic stem cell transplant with a calcineurin inhibitor and methotrexate. The source is a female patient aged 50-65 years who received an allogeneic stem cell transplant from an unrelated donor, was CMV-positive, and had chronic GVHD only. Some T cells could come from the graft donor.

The rearrangement uses TRBV9 and TRBJ2-7; 11 bases map to TRBD2. The CDR3 contains 15 residues. CDR1 and CDR2 from the germline V gene are SGDLS and YYNGEE. V shed 3 bases and J 4 bases; nucleotides not matched to a gene: 6. The CDR3 nucleotides read TGTGCCAGCAGCGCTGGGACTAGCGGAACGTACGAGCAGTACTTC. This codes for CASSAGTSGTYEQYF.

The chain joins TRBV19 to TRBJ2-1, with a possible D match to TRBD2 (5 bases). This CDR3 is built from 11 residues. Trimming left V 5 bases short and J 10 bases short, with 9 bases between. Per germline, CDR1 LNHDA and CDR2 SQIVND (reference sequence). CDR3 loop: CASSHSGEQFF. The CDR3 DNA follows: TGTGCCAGTAGTCACTCGGGAGAGCAGTTCTTC.

This sequence joins TRBV19 and TRBJ2-1; 8 bases fit TRBD2. From germline, CDR1 is LNHDA and CDR2 SQIVND (reference sequence). The CDR3 spans 14 residues. V gave up 3 bases and J gave up 7 bases; unmatched junction bases: 5. CDR3 bases: TGTGCCAGTAGTATGGGCGGGAGGAGAAATGAGCAGTTCTTC. Translation gives CASSMGGRRNEQFF.

This sequence joins TRBV9 and TRBJ2-5; D ambiguous. V lost 4 bases and J lost 4, with 11 bases in between. The CDR3 is 13 residues long. Per germline, CDR1 SGDLS and CDR2 YYNGEE. The CDR3 is CASSPRSRETQYF. Written as DNA, the CDR3 is TGTGCCAGCAGCCCTAGGAGCAGAGAGACCCAGTACTTC.

The chain recombines TRBV25-1 with TRBJ1-6; 10 nucleotides agree with TRBD1. Germline CDR1 MGHDK, CDR2 SYGVNS. The length of the CDR3 is 16 residues. Unmatched junction bases numbered 9, after V lost 5 bases and J lost 8 bases. The CDR3 loop is CASSRDRGSSDSPLHF. The CDR3 region has the DNA TGTGCCAGCAGTCGGGACAGGGGATCTTCAGATTCACCCCTCCACTTT.

This chain links TRBV27 with TRBJ2-1; 8 bases line up with TRBD2. Germline V gene data show CDR1 as MNHEY and CDR2 as SMNVEV (reference sequence). The V and J ends lost 6 bases and 0 bases, in that order; junction bases with no gene match: 1. CDR3 size: 14 residues. In nucleotides, the CDR3 is TGTGCCAGCAGCGGACTAGCCTCCTACAATGAGCAGTTCTTC. Translated: CASSGLASYNEQFF.

This clone has a single count. V is TRBV6-4 and J is TRBJ2-3; perhaps TRBD2 as D (5 bases). Trimming shortened V by 8 bases and J by 1 base, and 13 bases separated the two germline ends. CDR3 size: 14 residues. Germline CDR1 MRHNA, CDR2 SNTAGT. For the CDR3, the DNA is TGTGCCAGCTCCGAGGAGAGGGGCACAGATACGCAGTATTTT. Protein sequence: CASSEERGTDTQYF.

This clone was seen a single time. The rearrangement joins TRBV30 to TRBJ2-7; 10 bases map to TRBD2. The CDR3 has 13 residues. The V and J ends lost 6 bases and 6 bases, in that order; junction bases with no gene match: 8. Per the germline V gene, CDR1 is GTSNPN and CDR2 is SVGIG (reference sequence). The CDR3 coding sequence is TGTGCCTGTAGCGGGAGGTTTCTAGGCGAGCAGTACTTC. It encodes CACSGRFLGEQYF.

The chain links TRBV10-1 to TRBJ2-5; 10 bases align to TRBD1. The J call may be in error: the DNA end matches TRBJ2-7 better. Germline V CDR1 and CDR2: WNHNN, SYGVQD (reference sequence). The CDR3 covers 15 residues. The CDR3 is CASSGAGTGAYEQYF. As DNA, the CDR3 is TGCGCCAGCAGTGGGGCCGGGACAGGGGCCTACGAGCAGTACTTC.

The chain links TRBV19 to TRBJ2-5, with a possible D match to TRBD2 (5 bases). The V and J ends lost 3 bases and 5 bases respectively, with 19 bases between them. Germline CDR1 reads LNHDA; CDR2 reads SQIVND (reference sequence). The CDR3 is 16 amino acids. The CDR3 nucleotides read TGTGCCAGTAGTATTGGTGTTGACCCACGAGGGGAGACCCAGTACTTC. This sequence encodes CASSIGVDPRGETQYF. The variable domain in full, completed from reference TRBV19 and TRBJ2-5, reads DGGITQSPKYLFRKEGQNVTLSCEQNLNHDAMYWYRQDPGQGLRLIYYSQIVNDFQKGDIAEGYSVSREKKESFPLTVTSAQKNPTAFYLCASSIGVDPRGETQYFGPGTRLLVL.

This clone was seen only once. This chain links TRBV29-1 with TRBJ2-2; D is possibly TRBD1 (6 bases). The CDR3 spans 11 residues. The germline V gene encodes CDR1 SQVTM and CDR2 ANQGSEA. V lost 7 bases to trimming and J lost 5 bases, with 8 bases between them. In DNA form, the CDR3 reads TGCAGCGGTGGGACAACCGGGGAGCTGTTTTTT. Translation gives CSGGTTGELFF.

This clone was found a few times. V usage is TRBV27 and J usage is TRBJ2-7; 8 bases are a match to TRBD1. Germline CDR1 MNHEY, CDR2 SMNVEV (reference sequence). Germline trimming cut 3 bases from V and 2 bases from J; bases unmatched to any gene: 9. This CDR3 spans 16 amino acids. The CDR3 protein is CASSLFAGTGPYEQYF. For the CDR3, the DNA is TGTGCCAGCAGTTTGTTTGCCGGGACAGGACCCTACGAGCAGTACTTC.

The chain carries TRBV4-1 and TRBJ2-7, with TRBD1 matching 8 bases. V was clipped by 0 bases and J by 1 base; unmatched bases: 8. Germline CDR1 and CDR2: MGHRA and YSYEKL. The CDR3 covers 17 residues. The CDR3 DNA is TGCGCCAGCAGCCAAGAATGGGTGACAGGGGTTTCCTACGAGCAGTACTTC. It translates to CASSQEWVTGVSYEQYF.

This chain joins TRBV5-1 and TRBJ1-6, with 7 bases fitting TRBD1. Germline V gene lookup returns CDR1 SGHRS and CDR2 YFSETQ. After removal of 0 bases from V and 9 bases from J, the junction contained 9 bases not matched to a gene. The CDR3 extends over 16 amino acids. In DNA form, the CDR3 reads TGCGCCAGCAGCTTGGCCTTGACAGGGCTAGGTTCACCCCTCCACTTT. Amino acid sequence: CASSLALTGLGSPLHF.

The chain carries TRBV5-4 and TRBJ2-2; weak D call: TRBD1 (6 bases). V lost 4 bases to trimming and J lost 4 bases, with 17 bases between them. The CDR3 spans 16 residues. The V gene's germline CDR1 is SGHNT and CDR2 YYREEE (reference sequence). CDR3 coding DNA: TGTGCCAGCAGCATGGGGACAAGCCGGGCCACCGGGGAGCTGTTTTTT. Translation: CASSMGTSRATGELFF.

V usage is TRBV9 and J usage is TRBJ2-1, with TRBD2 matching over 7 bases. CDR1 and CDR2 (germline): SGDLS, YYNGEE. The CDR3 totals 15 residues. Trimming cost V 1 base and J 5 bases; bases outside gene matches: 6. CDR3 amino acids: CASSVRAGLDNEQFF. The CDR3 DNA reads as TGTGCCAGCAGCGTAAGAGCGGGACTGGACAATGAGCAGTTCTTC. Drawing the rest from reference TRBV9 and TRBJ2-1, the complete variable domain is DSGVTQTPKHLITATGQRVTLRCSPRSGDLSVYWYQQSLDQGLQFLIQYYNGEERAKGNILERFSAQQFPDLHSELNLSSLELGDSALYFCASSVRAGLDNEQFFGPGTRLTVL.

The chain combines TRBV11-2 with TRBJ2-7, with 8 bases fitting TRBD2. This CDR3 is built from 15 residues. CDR1 and CDR2 from the germline V gene are SGHAT and FQNNGV. V shed 5 bases and J 3 bases; nucleotides not matched to a gene: 9. This chain's CDR3 is CASSPPGGRYYEQYF. The CDR3 nucleotides read TGTGCCAGCAGCCCCCCGGGGGGGCGGTACTACGAGCAGTACTTC.

This chain connects TRBV6-1 to TRBJ1-4, with D unclear. The CDR3 covers 14 residues. The germline V gene encodes CDR1 MNHNS and CDR2 SASEGT. Trimming cost V 1 base and J 0 bases, with 3 bases left between them. CDR3 residues: CASSEVATNEKLFF. In DNA form, the CDR3 reads TGTGCCAGCAGTGAAGTAGCAACTAATGAAAAACTGTTTTTT.

This sequence joins TRBV15 and TRBJ2-1; 11 bases are a match to TRBD2. The ends lost 1 base at V and 5 bases at J; junction bases unmatched: 16. This CDR3 has 20 amino acids. Germline V gene data show CDR1 as LNHNV and CDR2 as YYDKDF (reference sequence). In nucleotides, the CDR3 is TGTGCCACCAGCAGAGGACCGGGACTAGCGGTCGAGTCACTCCACAATGAGCAGTTCTTC. It encodes CATSRGPGLAVESLHNEQFF.